The 3 T cell receptor beta chains below come from one sample, sequenced in a study of molecular identifiers for immune sequencing clone quantification. TCRdb recomputed calls from the PCR reads with MiXCR, one row per CDR3 protein. Here the sample spans about 510,000 distinct CDR3 sequences, about 26% being singletons. Sample: naive CD8+ T cells from blood, with Jurkat cell RNA spiked in. The sample's subset: FACS-sorted CD8+CD4-CCR7+CD45RA+ naive T cells. These receptors were collected from a human donor in good health. Some libraries in this study had Jurkat cell RNA spiked in.

This clonotype was counted between two and nine times. The chain joins TRBV29-1 to TRBJ2-7, with D possibly being TRBD1 (7 bases). The CDR3 length is 12 residues. Germline CDR1 SQVTM, CDR2 ANQGSEA. Deletions cut 7 bases from V and 3 bases from J, with 13 bases between. CDR3 sequence reads: CSAGGQNYEQYF. The CDR3 DNA reads TGCAGCGCCGGGGGACAGAACTACGAGCAGTACTTC.

This clonotype was detected ten times or more. The V call is TRBV4-3, the J call TRBJ2-1; possibly TRBD2 for D (5 bases). This CDR3 spans 14 amino acids. Germline assignment: CDR1 LGHNA and CDR2 YSLEER. The V end lost 0 bases, the J end lost 4 bases, and 7 bases lay between the germline ends. DNA of the CDR3: TGCGCCAGCAGCCAAGATCGGGGTTACAATGAGCAGTTCTTC. Residues: CASSQDRGYNEQFF.

This clonotype has only a few counts. The V and J genes are TRBV12-3 or TRBV12-4 and TRBJ2-7, with no clear D. The CDR3 is 12 amino acids. Trimming took 6 bases from V and 12 from J, leaving 18 bases between them. The CDR3 region is CASSFGPGERYF. Here the CDR3 DNA reads TGTGCCAGCAGCTTCGGACCCGGTGAACGGTACTTC.